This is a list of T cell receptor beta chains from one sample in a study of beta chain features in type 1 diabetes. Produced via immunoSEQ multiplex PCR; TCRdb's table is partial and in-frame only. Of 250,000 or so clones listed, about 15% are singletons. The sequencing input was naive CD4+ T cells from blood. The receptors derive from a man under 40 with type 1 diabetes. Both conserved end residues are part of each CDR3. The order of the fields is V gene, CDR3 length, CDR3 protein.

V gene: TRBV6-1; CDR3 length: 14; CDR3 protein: CASLTGAGSTGYTF
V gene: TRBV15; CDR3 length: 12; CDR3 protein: CATSRGSEKLFF
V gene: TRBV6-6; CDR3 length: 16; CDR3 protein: CASSSKRGGVMDEQFF
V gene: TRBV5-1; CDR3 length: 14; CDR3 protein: CASSWDSLSYEQYF
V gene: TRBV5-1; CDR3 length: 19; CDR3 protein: CASSGSGQPLAGGSYEQYF
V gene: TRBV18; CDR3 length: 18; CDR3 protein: CASSPPGTGTSGANVLTF
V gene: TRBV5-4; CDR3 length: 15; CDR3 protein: CASSLANFGANVLTF
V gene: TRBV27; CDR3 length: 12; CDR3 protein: CASSKRGDTQYF
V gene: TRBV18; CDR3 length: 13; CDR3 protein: CASSPDSPYEQYF
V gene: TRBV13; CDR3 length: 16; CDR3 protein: CASSLSEGTSSGELFF
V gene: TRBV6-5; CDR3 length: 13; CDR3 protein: CASSRGSTDTQYF
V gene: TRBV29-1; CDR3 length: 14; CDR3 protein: CSVEGGQGGYGYTF
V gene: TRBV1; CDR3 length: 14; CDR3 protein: CTSEVSSSYNEQFF
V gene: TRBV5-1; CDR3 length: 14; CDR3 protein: CASSFDRPNTEAFF
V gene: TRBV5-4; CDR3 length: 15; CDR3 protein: CASSPSGRIGNEQFF
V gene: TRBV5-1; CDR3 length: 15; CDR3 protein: CASRPTGSSGNTIYF
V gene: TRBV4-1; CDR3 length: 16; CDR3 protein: CASSQVSDRVGNTIYF
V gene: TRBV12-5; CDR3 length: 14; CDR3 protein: CASGPTGGFGELFF
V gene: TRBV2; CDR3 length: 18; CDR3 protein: CASSLFGTSGRKAETQYF
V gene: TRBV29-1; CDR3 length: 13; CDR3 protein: CSVDASGSDTQYF
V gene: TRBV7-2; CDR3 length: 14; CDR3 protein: CASSLSGGGYGYTF
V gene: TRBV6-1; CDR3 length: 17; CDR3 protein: CASSEIGGQGSNQPQHF
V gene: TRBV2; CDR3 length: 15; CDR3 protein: CASMRGGLEQETQYF
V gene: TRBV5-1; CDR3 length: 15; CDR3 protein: CASSTPGGSTDTQYF
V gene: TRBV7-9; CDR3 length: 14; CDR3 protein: CASSATREQDTQYF
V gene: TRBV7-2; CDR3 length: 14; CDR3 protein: CASSLRQVQETQYF
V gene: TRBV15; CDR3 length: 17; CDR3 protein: CATSSSRGRGRLDTQYF
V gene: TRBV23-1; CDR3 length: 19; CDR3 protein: CASSQSFFGQGAGSTEAFF
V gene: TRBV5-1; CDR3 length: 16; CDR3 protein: CASSQAWTDSGNTIYF
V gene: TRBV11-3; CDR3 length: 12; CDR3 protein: CASSPSSYEQYF
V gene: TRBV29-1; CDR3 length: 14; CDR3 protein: CSGKLAFSTDTQYF
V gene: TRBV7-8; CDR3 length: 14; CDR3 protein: CASSEDRSNQPQHF
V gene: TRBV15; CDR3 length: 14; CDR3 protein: CATSRVGTVHEQYF
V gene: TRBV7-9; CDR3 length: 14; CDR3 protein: CASSAKGAGTEAFF
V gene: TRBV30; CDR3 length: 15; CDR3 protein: CAWSVPGGFNTEAFF
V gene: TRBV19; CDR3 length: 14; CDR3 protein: CASREGVWRATQYF
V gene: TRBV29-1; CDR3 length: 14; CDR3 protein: CSVGDRVGNTEAFF
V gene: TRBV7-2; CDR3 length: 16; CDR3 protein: CASSLEGTGGVDTQYF
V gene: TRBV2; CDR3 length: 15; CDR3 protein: CASRSTGGNQETQYF
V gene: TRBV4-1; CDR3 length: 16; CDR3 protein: CASSQDGTGGDYGYTF
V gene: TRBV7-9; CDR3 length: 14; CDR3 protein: CASSLDARSYEQYF
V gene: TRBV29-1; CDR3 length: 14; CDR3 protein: CSVLRTGGGGEQYF
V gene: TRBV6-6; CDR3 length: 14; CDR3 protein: CASSADSLNEKLFF
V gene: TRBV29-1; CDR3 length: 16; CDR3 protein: CSVEGERQGRFYGYTF
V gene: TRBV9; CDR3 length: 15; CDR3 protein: CASSPRTANTGELFF
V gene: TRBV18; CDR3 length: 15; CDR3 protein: CASSLVRGPSYEQYF
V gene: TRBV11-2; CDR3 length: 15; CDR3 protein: CASSLGSRLNTEAFF
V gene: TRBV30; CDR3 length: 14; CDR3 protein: CAWTGGFSGNTIYF
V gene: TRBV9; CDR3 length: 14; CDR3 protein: CASSFAGENTEAFF
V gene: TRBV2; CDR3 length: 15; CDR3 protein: CASSEGGTENYGYTF
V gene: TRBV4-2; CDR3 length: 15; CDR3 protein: CASSLEAGGTYEQYF
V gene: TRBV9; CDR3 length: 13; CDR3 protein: CASSATENYGYTF
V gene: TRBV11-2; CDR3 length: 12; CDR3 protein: CASSRYTDTQYF